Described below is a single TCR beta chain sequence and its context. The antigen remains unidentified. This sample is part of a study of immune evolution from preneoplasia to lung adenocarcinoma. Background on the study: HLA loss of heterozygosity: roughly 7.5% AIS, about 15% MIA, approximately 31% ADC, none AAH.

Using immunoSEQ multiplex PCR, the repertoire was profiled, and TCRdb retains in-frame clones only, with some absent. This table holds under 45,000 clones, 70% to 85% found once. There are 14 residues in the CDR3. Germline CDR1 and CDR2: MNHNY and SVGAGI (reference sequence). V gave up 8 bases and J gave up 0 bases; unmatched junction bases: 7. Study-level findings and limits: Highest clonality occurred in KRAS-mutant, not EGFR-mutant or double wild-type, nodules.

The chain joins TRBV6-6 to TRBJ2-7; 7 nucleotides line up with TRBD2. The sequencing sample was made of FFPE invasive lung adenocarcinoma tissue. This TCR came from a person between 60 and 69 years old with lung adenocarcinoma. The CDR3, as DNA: TGTGCCAGCGGGAGGGACGCAAGCTCCTACGAGCAGTACTTC. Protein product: CASGRDASSYEQYF.